This T cell receptor beta chain was obtained from a study of blood T cell repertoires in COVID-19. Study context: Some COVID-19 samples were acute and others convalescent; all came from the United States, Italy and Spain. PBMCs, B-cell-depleted T cells, or T cells provided the cDNA or gDNA that made up the material.

The table came from immunoSEQ multiplex PCR; TCRdb's copy has only in-frame clones and leaves some out. The table shows approximately 200,000 clones, with approximately 85% occurring only once. The V end was cut by 0 bases, the J end by 7 bases, with 19 bases between. Per the germline V gene, CDR1 is MNHEY and CDR2 is SMNVEV (reference sequence). The CDR3 runs to 16 residues. What was sequenced was peripheral blood. The TCR was taken from a man aged 55-75 years with acute or convalescent COVID-19. The V and J genes are TRBV27 and TRBJ2-7; unclear D gene. In DNA form, the CDR3 reads TGTGCCAGCAGTTTATCTGTAGAGTTTTTATTCCGAGAGCAGTACTTC. It codes for CASSLSVEFLFREQYF.